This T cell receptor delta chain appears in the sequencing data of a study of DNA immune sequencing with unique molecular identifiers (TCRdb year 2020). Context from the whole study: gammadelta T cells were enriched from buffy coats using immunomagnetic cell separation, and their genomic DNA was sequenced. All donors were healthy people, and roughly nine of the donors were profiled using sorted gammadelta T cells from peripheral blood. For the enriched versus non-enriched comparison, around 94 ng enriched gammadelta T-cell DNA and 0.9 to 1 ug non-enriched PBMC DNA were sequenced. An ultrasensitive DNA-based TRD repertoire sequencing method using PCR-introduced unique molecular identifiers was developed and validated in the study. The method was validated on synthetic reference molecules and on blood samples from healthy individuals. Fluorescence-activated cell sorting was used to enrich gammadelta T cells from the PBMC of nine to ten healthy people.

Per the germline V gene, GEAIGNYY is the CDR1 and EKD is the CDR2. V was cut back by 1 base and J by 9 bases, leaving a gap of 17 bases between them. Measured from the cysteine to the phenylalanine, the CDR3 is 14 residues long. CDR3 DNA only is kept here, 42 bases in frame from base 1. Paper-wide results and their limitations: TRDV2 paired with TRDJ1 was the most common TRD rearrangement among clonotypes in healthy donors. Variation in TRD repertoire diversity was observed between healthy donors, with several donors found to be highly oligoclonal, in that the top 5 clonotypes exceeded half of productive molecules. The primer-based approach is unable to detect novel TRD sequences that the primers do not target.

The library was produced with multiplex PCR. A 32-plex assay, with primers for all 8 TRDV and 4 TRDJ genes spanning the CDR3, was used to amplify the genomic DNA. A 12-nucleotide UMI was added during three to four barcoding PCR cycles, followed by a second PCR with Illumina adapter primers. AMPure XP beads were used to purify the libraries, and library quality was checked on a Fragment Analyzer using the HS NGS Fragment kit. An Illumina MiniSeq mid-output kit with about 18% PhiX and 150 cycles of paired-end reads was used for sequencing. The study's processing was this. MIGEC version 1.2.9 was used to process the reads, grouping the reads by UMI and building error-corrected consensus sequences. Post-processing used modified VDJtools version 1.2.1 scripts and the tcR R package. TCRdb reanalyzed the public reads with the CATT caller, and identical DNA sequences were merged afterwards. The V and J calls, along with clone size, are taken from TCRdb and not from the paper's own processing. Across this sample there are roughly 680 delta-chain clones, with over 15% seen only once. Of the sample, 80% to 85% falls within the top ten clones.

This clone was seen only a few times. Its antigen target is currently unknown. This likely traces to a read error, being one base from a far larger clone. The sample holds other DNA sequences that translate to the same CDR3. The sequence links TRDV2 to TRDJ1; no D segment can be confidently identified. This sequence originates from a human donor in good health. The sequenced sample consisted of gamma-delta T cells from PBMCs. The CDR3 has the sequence CACDTVEVRRELIF. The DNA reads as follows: TGTGCCTGTGACACTGTGGAGGTCAGGCGGGAACTCATCTTT.